This T cell receptor beta chain was identified in a study of OX40 agonist ivuxolimab in advanced cancers. Study-level background: It was ivuxolimab, an agonistic anti-OX40 (CD134) antibody, that patients were treated with. Three patients showed partial responses: one hepatocellular carcinoma and two cutaneous melanoma cases.

Findings and caveats of the study: Expanded peripheral T cells had an undetermined antigen specificity.

Comment on this clone: Its target is unknown.

TCRdb's table, derived via immunoSEQ multiplex PCR, lists solely in-frame clones and lacks some. The sample consists of 80,000 or so clones, 90% to 95% of them appearing once. CDR3 length: 14 residues. J lost 5 bases, V lost 7 bases, and 8 bases had no gene match. The V gene's germline CDR1 is MNHNS and CDR2 SASEGT. The J gene is TRBJ2-5, the V gene TRBV6-1; 9 nucleotides line up with TRBD1. The source of this sequence is an adult with an advanced solid tumor such as melanoma, head and neck, liver or kidney cancer. This sample comprised CD4+ or CD8+ T cells sorted from blood, obtained in a trial of the OX40 agonist ivuxolimab. The CDR3 region is CASNPGQGRETQYF. For the CDR3, the DNA is TGTGCCAGCAACCCGGGACAGGGACGGGAGACCCAGTACTTC.